The entry that follows covers one TCR beta chain sequence. The repertoire was sequenced with immunoSEQ multiplex PCR; TCRdb's copy has only in-frame clones and lacks some. The sample contains about 320,000 clones, 70% to 90% of which appear only once. Unmatched junction bases numbered 9, after V lost 5 bases and J lost 1 base. Germline V gene sequence: CDR1 SNHLY, CDR2 FYNNEI. The CDR3 sequence is 16 residues long. This record comes from a study of blood T cell repertoires in COVID-19. Participants were aged about 18 to 100 years from approximately 23 US areas. The J gene is TRBJ1-1, the V gene TRBV2; TRBD1 aligns across 8 bases. This TCR was sampled from a woman aged 25 to 45 who had recovered from COVID-19. The sequenced material came from PBMCs or T cells enriched from blood (not recorded which). CDR3 sequence: CASSSQGGTGNTEAFF. In nucleotides, the CDR3 is TGTGCCAGCAGTTCCCAGGGGGGGACAGGGAACACTGAAGCTTTCTTT.